This TCR beta chain was recovered during a study of blood T cell repertoires in COVID-19. V shed 3 bases and J 6 bases; nucleotides not matched to a gene: 0. Germline CDR1 is SGDLS and CDR2 is YYNGEE. This CDR3 has 12 amino acids. Original processing methods: Reference gene primer amplification gave nucleated cell count estimates. Only in-frame clones appear in the TCRdb table, and some are missing; sequencing was by immunoSEQ multiplex PCR. D and trimming were read from the DNA, whereas the V and J calls and clone size are those reported in that table. The sample contains 110,000 to 150,000 clones, roughly 80% of which appear only once.

The receptor's source is a woman between 50 and 59 years old who had recovered from COVID-19. The chain couples TRBV9 to TRBJ1-1; 9 nucleotides align to TRBD1. What was sequenced was PBMCs or T cells enriched from blood (not recorded which). CDR3 sequence reads: CASSDRGPEAFF. CDR3 DNA sequence: TGTGCCAGCAGCGACAGGGGGCCTGAAGCTTTCTTT.